The 19 T cell receptor beta chains listed next were all sequenced from one sample in a study of blood T cell repertoires in COVID-19. Here immunoSEQ multiplex PCR was the method, and the copy in TCRdb shows in-frame clones only, minus some. In the table there are 200,000 to 250,000 clones, about 79% of which are singletons. The sequenced sample was PBMCs or T cells enriched from blood (not recorded which). All receptors derive from a woman aged 60-75 years who had recovered from COVID-19.

The chain combines TRBV11-2 with TRBJ1-2; D is unresolved. This CDR3 has 14 amino acids. V was pared by 1 base and J by 3 bases, with 9 bases between. Germline assignment: CDR1 SGHAT and CDR2 FQNNGV. CDR3 sequence (DNA): TGTGCCAGCAGCTTAGGGAGGCAGGACTATGGCTACACCTTC. Translating gives CASSLGRQDYGYTF.

CDR3 loop: CASSPGLAVGTDTQYF. The CDR3 DNA reads TGTGCCAGCAGCCCGGGACTAGCGGTGGGCACAGATACGCAGTATTTT. The V gene is TRBV7-3, the J gene TRBJ2-3; 11 bases map to TRBD2. Losses at the gene ends were 5 bases for V and 1 base for J; bases not matched to a gene: 5. CDR1 and CDR2 (germline): SGHTA, FQGTGA. The length of the CDR3 is 16 residues.

The chain joins TRBV4-2 to TRBJ2-5; D ambiguous. V was pared by 0 bases and J by 5 bases, with 22 bases between. CDR3 length: 18 residues. Germline V gives CDR1 LGHNA, CDR2 YNFKEQ. The CDR3 reads CASSQDFNHRGVGETQYF. In DNA form, the CDR3 reads TGTGCCAGCAGCCAAGATTTTAACCATAGAGGAGTTGGGGAGACCCAGTACTTC.

This chain uses TRBV27 with TRBJ1-6; unclear D gene. Germline CDR1 MNHEY, CDR2 SMNVEV (reference sequence). The CDR3 has 13 amino acids. Deletions cut 5 bases from V and 10 bases from J, with 12 bases between. The CDR3 nucleotides are TGTGCCAGCAGTGCTCGGGAGGAATCACCCCTCCACTTT. As protein: CASSAREESPLHF.

The J gene is TRBJ1-6, the V gene TRBV7-2; tentatively, D is TRBD1 (5 bases). V was trimmed by 1 base and J by 7 bases, leaving 11 bases between them. Germline V gives CDR1 SGHTA, CDR2 FQGNSA. This CDR3 is built from 15 residues. CDR3: CASSLGGYRNSPLHF. DNA of the CDR3: TGTGCCAGCAGCTTAGGTGGTTACAGGAATTCACCCCTCCACTTT.

The V call is TRBV7-9, the J call TRBJ2-5; D may be TRBD1 (6 bases). The germline V gene has CDR1 SEHNR and CDR2 FQNEAQ (reference sequence). The CDR3 runs 14 residues. V lost 6 bases and J 1 base, leaving 12 bases between the germline ends. The CDR3 here is CASSRGQSQETQYF. Here the CDR3 DNA reads TGTGCCAGCAGTCGAGGACAGAGCCAAGAGACCCAGTACTTC. The full variable domain, its missing parts supplied by reference TRBV7-9 and TRBJ2-5, is DTGVSQNPRHKITKRGQNVTFRCDPISEHNRLYWYRQTLGQGPEFLTYFQNEAQLEKSRLLSDRFSAERPKGSFSTLEIQRTEQGDSAMYLCASSRGQSQETQYFGPGTRLLVL.

Worth noting for this clone: Other DNA sequences in the sample encode the same CDR3. The genes are TRBV11-2 and TRBJ1-5; D is undetermined. With 1 base removed from V and 5 bases from J, the gap between germline ends came to 6 bases. From germline, CDR1 is SGHAT and CDR2 FQNNGV. The CDR3 extends over 13 amino acids. The CDR3, as DNA: TGTGCCAGCAGCTTAGTCGGGGATCAGCCCCAGCATTTT. Translating it yields CASSLVGDQPQHF.

Points on this clone: One end of the junction does not line up with germline, which may come from a read error. The chain uses TRBV7-2 and TRBJ2-1; 9 positions agree with TRBD2. The CDR3 consists of 15 residues. CDR1 and CDR2 (germline): SGHTA, FQGNSA. The CDR3 DNA is TGTGCCAGCAGCCTAGCGGGGCAACCCTACAATGAGCAGTTCTTC. This codes for CASSLAGQPYNEQFF.

The chain carries TRBV27 and TRBJ1-6, with 8 bases fitting TRBD1. The CDR3 covers 17 residues. In germline, CDR1 is MNHEY, CDR2 SMNVEV (reference sequence). V shed 5 bases and J 2 bases; nucleotides not matched to a gene: 8. Here the CDR3 reads CASSPGPGGPYNSPLHF. The DNA of the CDR3 is TGTGCCAGCAGTCCCGGCCCAGGGGGCCCCTATAATTCACCCCTCCACTTT.

The chain recombines TRBV5-4 with TRBJ2-3, with 11 bases matching TRBD2. The CDR3 totals 16 residues. Unmatched junction bases numbered 4, after V lost 0 bases and J lost 4 bases. CDR1 SGHNT and CDR2 YYREEE come from the germline V gene (reference sequence). The CDR3 nucleotides read TGTGCCAGCAGCTTGGCCGTTAGCGGGGGGGCAGATACGCAGTATTTT. Encoded protein: CASSLAVSGGADTQYF.

The CDR3 sequence is CASSQTSEQYF. The CDR3 DNA is TGTGCCAGCAGCCAGACTAGCGAGCAGTATTTT. The V call is TRBV9, the J call TRBJ2-3, with 8 bases that match TRBD2. The CDR3 totals 11 residues. In germline, CDR1 is SGDLS, CDR2 YYNGEE. Trimming took 4 bases from V and 11 from J; bases not matched to a gene: 3.

V and J are TRBV30 and TRBJ1-1; 10 positions match TRBD1. CDR1 and CDR2 (germline): GTSNPN, SVGIG (reference sequence). V dropped 7 bases and J dropped 4; count of bases not matched to a gene: 6. This CDR3 region has 13 residues. The CDR3 here is CASDRGKGTEAFF. Here the CDR3 DNA reads TGTGCCTCGGACAGGGGGAAAGGCACTGAAGCTTTCTTT.

This clone was detected only a few times. The rearrangement joins TRBV12-3 or TRBV12-4 to TRBJ1-2; 9 nucleotides match TRBD1. After removal of 7 bases from V and 7 bases from J, the junction contained 7 bases not matched to a gene. The CDR3 has 13 amino acids. The CDR3 is CASILDRGSGYTF. The CDR3, as DNA: TGTGCCAGCATCCTGGACAGGGGCTCTGGCTACACCTTC.

This clone has a handful of counts. The rearrangement links TRBV18 to TRBJ1-2; tentative D call: TRBD1 (6 bases). Germline loops: CDR1 KGHSH, CDR2 LQKENI. This CDR3 is 15 amino acids long. V was pared by 2 bases and J by 7 bases, with 17 bases between. The CDR3 nucleotides are TGTGCCAGCTCACCAGAAAGGGGGACATCTTCTGGCTACACCTTC. Translated, it gives CASSPERGTSSGYTF.

The sample holds one count of this clone. This chain connects TRBV5-1 to TRBJ1-1; D is possibly TRBD1 (6 bases). There are 16 residues in the CDR3. V was clipped by 2 bases and J by 3 bases, with 17 bases between them. CDR1 SGHRS and CDR2 YFSETQ come from the germline V gene. This chain's CDR3 is CASSFTRGAGDTEAFF. Written as DNA, the CDR3 is TGCGCCAGCAGCTTTACCAGGGGCGCAGGGGACACTGAAGCTTTCTTT. The full variable domain, in which reference TRBV5-1 and TRBJ1-1 provide the parts outside the CDR3, is KAGVTQTPRYLIKTRGQQVTLSCSPISGHRSVSWYQQTPGQGLQFLFEYFSETQRNKGNFPGRFSGRQFSNSRSEMNVSTLELGDSALYLCASSFTRGAGDTEAFFGQGTRLTVV.

This chain links TRBV19 with TRBJ2-3; 9 bases fit TRBD2. CDR1 and CDR2 from the germline V gene are LNHDA and SQIVND (reference sequence). The CDR3 sequence is 18 residues long. After removal of 5 bases from V and 7 bases from J, the junction contained 19 bases not matched to a gene. CDR3 region: CASSSMYPMAGGRNTQYF. CDR3 in DNA: TGTGCCAGTAGTTCCATGTATCCGATGGCGGGAGGGAGGAATACGCAGTATTTT.

The chain recombines TRBV28 with TRBJ1-1, with D unresolved. Trimming removed 6 bases at V and 5 bases at J, with 13 bases between. There are 13 residues in the CDR3. In germline, CDR1 is MDHEN, CDR2 SYDVKM. The DNA of the CDR3 is TGTGCCAGCAGCCGCCCCGGAGGGACTGAAGCTTTCTTT. Translated: CASSRPGGTEAFF.

The chain joins TRBV18 to TRBJ2-7; 16 nucleotides agree with TRBD2. Germline CDR1 reads KGHSH; CDR2 reads LQKENI. The CDR3 contains 16 residues. With 4 bases clipped from V and 2 bases from J, the junction kept 2 bases outside the gene matches. The CDR3 sequence: CASSRGTSGRAYEQYF. The CDR3 coding sequence is TGTGCCAGCTCACGCGGGACTAGCGGGAGGGCCTACGAGCAGTACTTC. Full variable domain (outside the CDR3, taken from reference TRBV18 and TRBJ2-7): NAGVMQNPRHLVRRRGQEARLRCSPMKGHSHVYWYRQLPEEGLKFMVYLQKENIIDESGMPKERFSAEFPKEGPSILRIQQVVRGDSAAYFCASSRGTSGRAYEQYFGPGTRLTVT.

This clone was recorded only once. The chain employs TRBV5-6 and TRBJ2-7, with D unresolved. V dropped 0 bases and J dropped 2 bases, with 18 bases sitting between them. CDR1 and CDR2 from the germline V gene are SGHDT and YYEEEE. The CDR3 has 17 residues. For the CDR3, the DNA is TGTGCCAGCAGCTTGGAAGTCTCGGCGGCCGGCCCCTACGAGCAGTACTTC. Residues: CASSLEVSAAGPYEQYF. Together with reference TRBV5-6 and TRBJ2-7, the CDR3 gives the full variable domain: DAGVTQSPTHLIKTRGQQVTLRCSPKSGHDTVSWYQQALGQGPQFIFQYYEEEERQRGNFPDRFSGHQFPNYSSELNVNALLLGDSALYLCASSLEVSAAGPYEQYFGPGTRLTVT.